The 14 T cell receptor beta chains below were found in one sample sequenced in a study of cytomegalovirus exposure and HLA in healthy donors. The method was immunoSEQ multiplex PCR; TCRdb's version includes in-frame clones alone and lacks a portion of them. Seen here are some 140,000 clones, about 80% observed once, and the top ten hold roughly 30%. Sample: PBMCs. The receptors were gathered from a man aged 25-40 years in good health and CMV-seropositive.

This clone was seen only a few times. The V gene is TRBV6-5, the J gene TRBJ1-2, with 7 bases aligning to TRBD1. From germline, CDR1 is MNHEY and CDR2 SVGAGI. V shed 7 bases and J 5 bases; nucleotides not matched to a gene: 10. This CDR3 comprises 14 residues. This CDR3 reads CASTKGATGYGYTF. DNA of the CDR3: TGTGCCAGCACTAAGGGGGCCACCGGTTATGGCTACACCTTC.

J is TRBJ2-1 and V is TRBV2; perhaps TRBD2 as D (6 bases). Per the germline V gene, CDR1 is SNHLY and CDR2 is FYNNEI. This CDR3 is built from 14 residues. Trimming cost V 3 bases and J 9 bases, with 15 bases left between them. CDR3 sequence reads: CASSEEGGRREQFF. For the CDR3, the DNA is TGTGCCAGCAGTGAGGAGGGTGGTCGTCGTGAGCAGTTCTTC.

The chain recombines TRBV5-1 with TRBJ2-1; 12 bases map to TRBD2. V lost 4 bases, J lost 6 bases, and 5 bases stayed unmatched. Germline loops: CDR1 SGHRS, CDR2 YFSETQ. This CDR3 is 15 amino acids long. Here the CDR3 DNA reads TGCGCCAGCAGCATGACTAGCGGGAGTTTCAATGAGCAGTTCTTC. Its protein product is CASSMTSGSFNEQFF. The full variable domain, rest sourced from reference TRBV5-1 and TRBJ2-1, is KAGVTQTPRYLIKTRGQQVTLSCSPISGHRSVSWYQQTPGQGLQFLFEYFSETQRNKGNFPGRFSGRQFSNSRSEMNVSTLELGDSALYLCASSMTSGSFNEQFFGPGTRLTVL.

This clone has only a few counts. This chain connects TRBV2 to TRBJ1-2; D may be TRBD1 (5 bases). The CDR3 consists of 13 residues. Looked up from germline, CDR1 is SNHLY and CDR2 is FYNNEI. Trimming took off 10 bases at V and 5 bases at J, with 17 bases between the two ends. CDR3: CATTPGVPYGYTF. CDR3 DNA: TGTGCCACCACCCCGGGGGTACCTTATGGCTACACCTTC.

The genes are TRBV4-2 and TRBJ2-1; TRBD2 is a possible D gene (6 bases). Trimming pared 4 bases from V and 6 bases from J, leaving 19 bases between. Germline assignment: CDR1 LGHNA and CDR2 YNFKEQ. CDR3 length equals 16 residues. CDR3 sequence reads: CASSPPLGGVFNEQFF. DNA for the CDR3: TGTGCCAGCAGCCCTCCTTTGGGCGGGGTTTTCAATGAGCAGTTCTTC.

This chain links TRBV10-1 with TRBJ2-3; D is uncertain. The germline gives CDR1 WNHNN, CDR2 SYGVQD (reference sequence). The V end lost 3 bases, the J end lost 8 bases, and 15 bases lay between the germline ends. The CDR3 covers 14 residues. The CDR3 coding sequence is TGCGCCAGCAGTGATGACCCAACCCTAGGTACGCAGTATTTT. Translation: CASSDDPTLGTQYF.

Points on this clone: Other DNA sequences of this sample code for an identical CDR3. The chain recombines TRBV7-3 with TRBJ2-7; possibly TRBD1 for D (5 bases). The V end lost 0 bases, the J end lost 1 base, and 7 bases lay between the germline ends. The length of the CDR3 is 14 residues. Germline lookup yields CDR1 SGHTA and CDR2 FQGTGA. CDR3 protein: CASSLTSGSYEQYF. The CDR3 nucleotides are TGTGCCAGCAGCTTAACCTCAGGGTCCTACGAGCAGTACTTC.

The chain couples TRBV4-1 to TRBJ1-4, with 9 bases identical to TRBD1. The V gene's germline CDR1 is MGHRA and CDR2 YSYEKL. The CDR3 sequence is 15 residues long. Losses at the gene ends were 6 bases for V and 5 bases for J; bases not matched to a gene: 7. CDR3 loop: CASRTGQGKNEKLFF. CDR3 in DNA: TGCGCCAGCAGGACGGGACAGGGAAAAAATGAAAAACTGTTTTTT.

The chain combines TRBV7-3 with TRBJ2-3, with TRBD2 identical over 9 bases. CDR1 and CDR2 (germline): SGHTA, FQGTGA. The CDR3 runs 16 residues. Losses at the gene ends were 1 base for V and 4 bases for J; bases not matched to a gene: 6. Written as DNA, the CDR3 is TGTGCCAGCAGCTTAAGTCCAGCGGGGGGCGCAGATACGCAGTATTTT. Encoded protein: CASSLSPAGGADTQYF.

The chain combines TRBV7-3 with TRBJ1-2, with a weak D call TRBD1 (5 bases). CDR1 is SGHTA and CDR2 is FQGTGA in the germline V gene. V lost 3 bases, J lost 3 bases, and 8 bases lay in between. This CDR3 comprises 13 residues. DNA of the CDR3: TGTGCCAGCAGCTTTACAGGCCACTATGGCTACACCTTC. It specifies CASSFTGHYGYTF.

The rearrangement joins TRBV27 to TRBJ1-1; maybe TRBD1 (5 bases). From germline, CDR1 is MNHEY and CDR2 SMNVEV (reference sequence). This CDR3 spans 14 amino acids. Between the trimmed V and J ends, which lost 2 bases and 3 bases, there was a span of 10 bases. The CDR3 loop reads CASSLIGVDTEAFF. The CDR3 DNA sequence: TGTGCCAGCAGTTTAATAGGGGTTGACACTGAAGCTTTCTTT.

This clone was picked up one time. V usage is TRBV5-4 and J usage is TRBJ2-6, with TRBD2 matching 16 bases. The junction had 4 bases not matched to a gene; V was cut back by 0 bases and J by 4 bases. The CDR3 is 19 amino acids. Per the germline V gene, CDR1 is SGHNT and CDR2 is YYREEE (reference sequence). The CDR3 sequence is CASSLEGLAGGPGANVLTF. CDR3 sequence (DNA): TGTGCCAGCAGCTTGGAGGGACTAGCGGGAGGGCCCGGGGCCAACGTCCTGACTTTC.

A single count supports this clone. The CDR3 region has the DNA TGTGCCAGCAGGTCCGTCTTTTATGGCTACACCTTC. This sequence encodes CASRSVFYGYTF. The chain couples TRBV5-8 to TRBJ1-2, with no clear D. Deletions cut 5 bases from V and 5 bases from J, with 10 bases between. The CDR3 has 12 residues. CDR1 is SGHTS, CDR2 YDEGEE, per germline. Complete variable domain (other parts from reference TRBV5-8 and TRBJ1-2): EAGVTQSPTHLIKTRGQQATLRCSPISGHTSVYWYQQALGLGLQFLLWYDEGEERNRGNFPPRFSGRQFPNYSSELNVNALELEDSALYLCASRSVFYGYTFGSGTRLTVV.

This sequence joins TRBV7-9 and TRBJ2-7, with TRBD1 matching 8 bases. The CDR3 runs to 15 residues. V shed 5 bases, J shed 1 base, and the junction held 7 bases outside the gene matches. Germline V lookup: CDR1 SEHNR, CDR2 FQNEAQ (reference sequence). The CDR3 region is CASSPGQGISYEQYF. CDR3 sequence (DNA): TGTGCCAGCAGCCCCGGACAGGGTATATCCTACGAGCAGTACTTC.